A selection of T cell receptor beta chains follows, all from one sample in a study of T cell responses to AZD1222 COVID-19 vaccine. Profiled with immunoSEQ multiplex PCR; TCRdb holds only in-frame clones, not every one. The data contain 80,000 to 130,000 clones, around nine tenths of them singletons. The sample consisted of peripheral blood, taken on day 0 of AZD1222 vaccination. These receptors were collected from an adult in good health. The conserved cysteine and the conserved F or W are not part of the CDR3 here. Clone size appears in some rows only: once, few, many, or a class for an expanded clone.

V,size,CDR3
TRBV19,NA,ASSSRSYGGPNTGELF
TRBV7-2,NA,ASSSQVGSYEQY
TRBV12-3/TRBV12-4,NA,AGKKEGTWAF
TRBV6-5,NA,ASRGGGWDTEAF
TRBV5-6,few,ASSLVGGAHNEQF
TRBV11-2,NA,ASSLRVRAVRGQGETQY
TRBV18,once,ASSPRGGSYGYT
TRBV7-2,few,ASSLAGTGNTIY
TRBV4-3,few,ASSQAGGGGQDTQY
TRBV6-6,NA,ASSYSIQGPYEQY
TRBV7-3,NA,ASSPGPGYEQY
TRBV7-2,NA,ASSLSRGGSSGNTIY
TRBV7-2,NA,ASSLGATSTDTQY
TRBV7-8,NA,ASSLARWQGGTEAF
TRBV29-1,NA,SVEGQGASWETQY
TRBV5-1,NA,ASSLEGQGLGYT
TRBV6-2/TRBV6-3,NA,ASSSVGSQPQH
TRBV9,few,ASSVGGTTNTGELF
TRBV18,NA,ASSPTRIYEQY
TRBV19,NA,ASTKMDYGYT
TRBV7-2,NA,ASSLVGGPAEAF
TRBV6-6,NA,ASVAGTGGNTIY